Given below is one TCR beta chain in context. What antigen it recognizes has not been identified. No per-base quality is available; no much larger clone lies one base away. These data are taken from a study of post-analysis software for immune sequencing data (dated by TCRdb to about 2015). Some background on the complete study: Relapsing-remitting, secondary progressive and progressive-relapsing multiple sclerosis were recorded as disease courses, and subtype annotation was lacking for some patients. The patient repertoires were compared against roughly 12 previously published healthy control repertoires obtained from donors aged about 6 to 28 years. A subset of samples was prepared in parallel using single-end sample barcoding, then pooled and co-amplified after Illumina adapter ligation.

The library came from PCR. Reads for this sample came from an Illumina HiSeq 2500. To reduce PCR and sequencing biases, unique molecular identifiers were incorporated into the TCR beta cDNA libraries. Roughly 500,000 cDNA molecules were obtained for every 1 to 10 million input T cells, so each molecule roughly corresponded to one T cell. Patient libraries were prepared and sequenced with the same protocol used for the earlier healthy control dataset. Within a given batch, samples were prepared together, multiplexed and sequenced on the same HiSeq lane. As for the original processing: MIGEC handled the raw barcoded reads, throwing out single-read molecular identifier groups before consensus assembly and CDR3 extraction. VDJtools was used for post-analysis of the clonotype tables, and diversity was normalized by down-sampling every dataset to the size of the smallest sample. In repertoire overlap clustering, CDR3 amino acid sequences, but not nucleotide sequences, were matched to correct batch-related cross-sample contamination. Using fastp trimming at Q25 and MiXCR clonotype assembly, TCRdb reanalyzed the public sequencing data and kept in-frame beta chains. Each entry merges the rows of one CDR3 protein and shows their most common DNA and genes. It is TCRdb's table, rather than the study itself, that gives the V and J calls and clone size. This sample has 250,000 to 300,000 distinct CDR3 sequences in its table, and just over 35% of those were observed once. The ten most abundant clones make up roughly 4.8% of the sample.

From cysteine to phenylalanine, the CDR3 is 12 amino acids long. Left in the record is the CDR3 DNA by itself, 36 bases read in frame from the first base. The germline V gene supplies CDR1 SQVTM and CDR2 ANQGSEA. V loses 5 bases, J loses 0 bases, and the germline ends lie 8 bases apart. Here is what the overall study found, with its caveats: Direct clustering with F measure showed strong co-clustering of samples prepared in the same batch, prompting a batch-effect correction. Normalized Chao1 diversity was significantly lower in multiple sclerosis patients than controls, suggesting substantial peripheral T-cell clonal expansion. The control group was slightly older than the multiple sclerosis patient group. Significantly higher frequencies in patients than in controls were found for five TRBV segments, including TRBV5-6, TRBV5-1 and TRBV20-1.

To demonstrate the VDJtools post-analysis software, the study profiled TCR beta repertoires from the peripheral blood of about 13 young patients with multiple sclerosis. The multiple sclerosis patients were children and adolescents between roughly 6 and 17 years of age. The origin of this receptor is a girl aged 10 to 17 with multiple sclerosis. The specimen was blood. The chain links TRBV29-1 with TRBJ2-7; the D gene is not confidently resolved. The sequence in DNA is TGCAGCGTTTCGTGGAACTCCTACGAGCAGTACTTC. This sequence encodes CSVSWNSYEQYF.